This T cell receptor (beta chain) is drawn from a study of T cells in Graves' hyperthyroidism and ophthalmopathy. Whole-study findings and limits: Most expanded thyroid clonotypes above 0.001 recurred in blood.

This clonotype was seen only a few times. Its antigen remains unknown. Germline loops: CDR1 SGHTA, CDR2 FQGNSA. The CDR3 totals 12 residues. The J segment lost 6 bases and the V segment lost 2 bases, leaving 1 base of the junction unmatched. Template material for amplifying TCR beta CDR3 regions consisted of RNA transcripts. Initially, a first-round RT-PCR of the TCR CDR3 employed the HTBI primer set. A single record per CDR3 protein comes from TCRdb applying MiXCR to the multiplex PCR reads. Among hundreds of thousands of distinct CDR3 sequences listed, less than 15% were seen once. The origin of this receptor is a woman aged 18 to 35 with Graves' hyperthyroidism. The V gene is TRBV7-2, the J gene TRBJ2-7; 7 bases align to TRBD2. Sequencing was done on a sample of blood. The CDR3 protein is CASSLQRGEQYF. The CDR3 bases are TGTGCCAGCAGCTTACAGCGGGGCGAGCAGTACTTC.